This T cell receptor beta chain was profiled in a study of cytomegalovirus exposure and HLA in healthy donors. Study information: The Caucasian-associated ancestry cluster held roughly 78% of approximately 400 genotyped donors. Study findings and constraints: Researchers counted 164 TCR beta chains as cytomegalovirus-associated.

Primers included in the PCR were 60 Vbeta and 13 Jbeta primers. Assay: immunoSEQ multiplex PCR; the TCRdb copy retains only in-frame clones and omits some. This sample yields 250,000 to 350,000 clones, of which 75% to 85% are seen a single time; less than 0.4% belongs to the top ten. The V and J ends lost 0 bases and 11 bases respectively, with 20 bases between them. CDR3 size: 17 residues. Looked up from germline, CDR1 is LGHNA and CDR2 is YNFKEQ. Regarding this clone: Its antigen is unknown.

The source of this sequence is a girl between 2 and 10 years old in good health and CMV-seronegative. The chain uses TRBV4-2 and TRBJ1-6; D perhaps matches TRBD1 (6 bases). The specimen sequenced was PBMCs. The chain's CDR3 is CASSQDESTGKGTPLHF. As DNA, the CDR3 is TGTGCCAGCAGCCAAGATGAATCTACAGGGAAGGGAACACCCCTCCACTTT.